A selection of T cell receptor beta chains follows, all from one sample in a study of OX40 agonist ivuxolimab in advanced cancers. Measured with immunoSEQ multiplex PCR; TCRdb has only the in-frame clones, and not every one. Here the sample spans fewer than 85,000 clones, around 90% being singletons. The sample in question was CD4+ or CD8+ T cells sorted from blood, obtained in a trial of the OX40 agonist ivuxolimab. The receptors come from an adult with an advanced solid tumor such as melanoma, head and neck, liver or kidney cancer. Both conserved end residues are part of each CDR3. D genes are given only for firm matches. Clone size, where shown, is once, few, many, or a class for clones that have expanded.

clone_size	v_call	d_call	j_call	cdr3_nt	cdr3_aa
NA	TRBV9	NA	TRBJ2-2	TGTGCCAGCAGCGTAGCGGTCAGGGGAGACGGGGAGCTGTTTTTT	CASSVAVRGDGELFF
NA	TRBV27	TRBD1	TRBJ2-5	TGTGCCAGCAGTTCGTGGACAGGGGGGGAGACCCAGTACTTC	CASSSWTGGETQYF
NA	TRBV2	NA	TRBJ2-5	TGTGCCAGCAGACGACAGGATCTGTACCAAGAGACCCAGTACTTC	CASRRQDLYQETQYF
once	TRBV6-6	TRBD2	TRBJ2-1	TGTGCCAGCAGTTTAGCGGGGGGGCATTATGAGCAGTTCTTC	CASSLAGGHYEQFF
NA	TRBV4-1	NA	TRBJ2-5	TGCGCCAGCAGCCAAGATACCGGAGAGACCCAGTACTTC	CASSQDTGETQYF
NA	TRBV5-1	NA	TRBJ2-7	TGTGCCAGCGCGAAAGTTGCGGCGGTCTACGAGCAGTACTTC	CASAKVAAVYEQYF
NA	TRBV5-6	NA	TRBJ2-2	TGTGCCAGCAGCCCAAGTCCGGGGGAGCTGTTTTTT	CASSPSPGELFF
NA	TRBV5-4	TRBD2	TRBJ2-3	TGTGCCAGCAGCCCCACCTCCGGGGGGAGCACAGATACGCAGTATTTT	CASSPTSGGSTDTQYF
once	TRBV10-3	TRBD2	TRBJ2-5	TGTGCCATCGGGCGGGGGGGCGAGGGAAAGTACTTC	CAIGRGGEGKYF
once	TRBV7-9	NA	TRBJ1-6	TGTGCCAGCAGCCCTATGGGGCAGGGTCATTCACCCCTCCACTTT	CASSPMGQGHSPLHF
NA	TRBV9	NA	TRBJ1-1	TGTGCCAGCAGGGCCCCAGGGGACACTGAAGCTTTCTTT	CASRAPGDTEAFF
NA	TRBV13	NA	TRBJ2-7	TGTGCCAGCAGCTTAAACAGGGACAACTCCTACGAGCAGTACTTC	CASSLNRDNSYEQYF
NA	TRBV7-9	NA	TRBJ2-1	TGTGCCAGCAGCTTGGGGCCCCCCCAGGTGAATGAGCAGTTCTTC	CASSLGPPQVNEQFF
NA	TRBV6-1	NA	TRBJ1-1	TGTGCCACCCACGGTGTTCCTGAAGCTTTCTTT	CATHGVPEAFF
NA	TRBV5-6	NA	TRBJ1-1	TGTGCCAGCAGCTTGGAGGGGAGTACTGAAGCTTTCTTT	CASSLEGSTEAFF
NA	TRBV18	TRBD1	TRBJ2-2	TGTGCCAGCTCACCACCGGGGACAGATAAGAACACCGGGGAGCTGTTTTTT	CASSPPGTDKNTGELFF
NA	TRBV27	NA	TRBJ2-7	TGTGCCAGCAGTTTTGCCAGAGCCTACGAGCAGTACTTC	CASSFARAYEQYF
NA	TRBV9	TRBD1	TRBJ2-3	TGTGCCAGCAGCGTGGGGACAGGCACAGATACGCAGTATTTT	CASSVGTGTDTQYF
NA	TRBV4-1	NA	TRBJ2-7	TGCGCCAGCAGCCAAGATGGTGGTTACGAGCAGTACTTC	CASSQDGGYEQYF
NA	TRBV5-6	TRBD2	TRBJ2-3	TGTGCCAGCAGCCCGGAAGCGGGGAGATACACAGATACGCAGTATTTT	CASSPEAGRYTDTQYF
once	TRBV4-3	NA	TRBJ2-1	TGCGCCAGCAGCCAGAGCCGGGCAGGGGAGTACTACAATGAGCAGTTCTTC	CASSQSRAGEYYNEQFF
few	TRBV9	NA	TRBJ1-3	TGTGCCAGCGCTCCTTTCTCTGGAAACACCATATATTTT	CASAPFSGNTIYF
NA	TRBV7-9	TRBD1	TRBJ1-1	TGTGCCAGCAGCATGGACAGGGGGATGAACACTGAAGCTTTCTTT	CASSMDRGMNTEAFF
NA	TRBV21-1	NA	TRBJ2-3	TGTGCCAGCAGCAAAGTGGGGGACACAGATACGCAGTATTTT	CASSKVGDTDTQYF
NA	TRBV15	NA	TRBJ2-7	TGTGCCACCAGCAGAGAGGATTTCCTAGACGAGCAGTACTTC	CATSREDFLDEQYF
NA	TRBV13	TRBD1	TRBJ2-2	TGTGCCAGCACTCCTTGGGGGACAGGGTCCGCAGGGGAGCTGTTTTTT	CASTPWGTGSAGELFF
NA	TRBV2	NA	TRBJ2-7	TGTGCCAGCAGAAAAACATCAGGGGATCGCGACGAGCAGTACTTC	CASRKTSGDRDEQYF
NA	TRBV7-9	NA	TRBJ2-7	TGTGCCAGCAGCTTATCTTCCTACGAGCAGTACTTC	CASSLSSYEQYF
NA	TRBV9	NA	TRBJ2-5	TGTGCCAGCAGCGTAGCTACGAAATCAACAGGGTTGGAGACCCAGTACTTC	CASSVATKSTGLETQYF
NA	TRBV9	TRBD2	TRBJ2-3	TGTGCCAGCAGTTATAGCGGGGGGGCCCCGGATACGCAGTATTTT	CASSYSGGAPDTQYF
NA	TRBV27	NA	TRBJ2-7	TGTGCCAGCAGTTTCGCCCGGGGTGGCTCCTACGAGCAGTACTTC	CASSFARGGSYEQYF
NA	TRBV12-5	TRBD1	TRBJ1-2	TGTGCTAGTGGGCAGACACGTTCGGTTGGGACAGCCCCTTTAGATGGCTACACCTTC	CASGQTRSVGTAPLDGYTF
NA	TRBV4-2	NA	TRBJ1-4	TGTGCCAGCAGCCGGACGGACAAGAGGGAAAAACTGTTTTTT	CASSRTDKREKLFF
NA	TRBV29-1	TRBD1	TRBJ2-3	TGCAGCGTCGACCCCAGACAGGGTCCGGATACGCAGTATTTT	CSVDPRQGPDTQYF
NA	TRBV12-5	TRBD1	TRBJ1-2	TGTGCTAGTGGTCTCGCCAGCCAGGGGGCATACTATGGCTACACCTTC	CASGLASQGAYYGYTF
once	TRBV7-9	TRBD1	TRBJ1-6	TGTGCCAGCAGCTACACAGGGGTTGCCTTTTCACCCCTCCACTTT	CASSYTGVAFSPLHF
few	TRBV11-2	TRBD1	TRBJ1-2	TGTGCCAGCAGCTTGGGGACAGGGTTAGCTAACTATGGCTACACCTTC	CASSLGTGLANYGYTF
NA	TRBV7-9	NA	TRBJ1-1	TGTGCCAGCTTAAGGGGCACCACTGAAGCTTTCTTT	CASLRGTTEAFF
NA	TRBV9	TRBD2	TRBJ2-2	TGTGCCAGCAGCGGCAGGACTAGCGGGGCCCTGACCGGGGAGCTGTTTTTT	CASSGRTSGALTGELFF
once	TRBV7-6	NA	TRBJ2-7	TGTGCCAGCAGCGCGGGACCGCTGAGCTCCTACGAGCAGTACTTC	CASSAGPLSSYEQYF
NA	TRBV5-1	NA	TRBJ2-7	TGCGCCAGCAGCTTGGTTCCGAAAGGCTACGAGCAGTACTTC	CASSLVPKGYEQYF
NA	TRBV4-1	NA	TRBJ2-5	TGCGCCAGCAGCCAACCAGGGGAGACCCAGTACTTC	CASSQPGETQYF
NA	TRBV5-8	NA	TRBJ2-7	TGTGCCAGCAGCTTGGGATGGGCCTCGTACGAGCAGTACTTC	CASSLGWASYEQYF
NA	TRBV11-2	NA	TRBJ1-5	TGTGCCAGCAGCTTAAGCCCGAACAATCAGCCCCAGCATTTT	CASSLSPNNQPQHF
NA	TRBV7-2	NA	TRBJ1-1	TGTGCCAGCGGGCACTACGGTGAGAACACTGAAGCTTTCTTT	CASGHYGENTEAFF
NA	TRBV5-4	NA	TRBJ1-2	TGTGCCAGCAGATCTACGGCAGGGTTTATGTCTTATGGCTACACCTTC	CASRSTAGFMSYGYTF
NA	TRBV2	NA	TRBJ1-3	TGTGCCAGCAGTTCAGACAGGAACTCTGGAAACACCATATATTTT	CASSSDRNSGNTIYF
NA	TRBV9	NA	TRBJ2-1	TGTGCCAGCAGCGTAGACGGGGGCTCCTACAATGAGCAGTTCTTC	CASSVDGGSYNEQFF
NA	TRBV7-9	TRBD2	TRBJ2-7	TGTGCCAGCAGCTTTACTAGCGGAGCCTACGAGCAGTACTTC	CASSFTSGAYEQYF
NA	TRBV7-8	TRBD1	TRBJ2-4	TGTGCCAGCAGCTTATGGGACAGGCCTTCAGCCAAAAACATTCAGTACTTC	CASSLWDRPSAKNIQYF
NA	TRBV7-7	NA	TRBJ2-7	TGTGCTAGCAGCTTAGGGCCGGGGGCTGGCGACGAGCAGTACTTC	CASSLGPGAGDEQYF
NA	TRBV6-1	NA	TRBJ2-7	TGTGCCAGCAGTGAATTACGGGCAGCTCCCTACGAGCAGTACTTC	CASSELRAAPYEQYF
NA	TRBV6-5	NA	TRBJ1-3	TGTGCCAGCAGTCTCGGGGGTGGAAACACCATATATTTT	CASSLGGGNTIYF
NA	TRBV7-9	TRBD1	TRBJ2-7	TGTGCCAGCAGCCGGGACAGTGCAGAAAAAGCCTACGAGCAGTACTTC	CASSRDSAEKAYEQYF
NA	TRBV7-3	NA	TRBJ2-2	TGTGCCAGCAGCTACGGCGGAGCGAACACCGGGGAGCTGTTTTTT	CASSYGGANTGELFF
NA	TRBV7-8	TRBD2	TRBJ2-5	TGTGCCAGCAGCTTAGTATTAGCGGGGGGGCCCCAAGAGACCCAGTACTTC	CASSLVLAGGPQETQYF
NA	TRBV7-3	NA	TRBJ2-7	TGTGCCAGCAGCTTTGGGACGGCACCCTACGAGCAGTACTTC	CASSFGTAPYEQYF
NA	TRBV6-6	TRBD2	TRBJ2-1	TGTGCCAGCAGTTACCCCGGACTAGCGAGTAAAAATGAGCAGTTCTTC	CASSYPGLASKNEQFF
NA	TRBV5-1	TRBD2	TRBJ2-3	TGCGCCAGCAGCTTGGTTTTAGCGGGGGGTACAGATACGCAGTATTTT	CASSLVLAGGTDTQYF
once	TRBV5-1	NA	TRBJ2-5	TGCGCCAGCTGCCAATGGGGCCTTTCTGCGCAAGAGACCCAGTACTTC	CASCQWGLSAQETQYF